This is a list of T cell receptor beta chains from one sample in a study of cytomegalovirus exposure and HLA in healthy donors. Method: immunoSEQ multiplex PCR; TCRdb's copy keeps in-frame clones and lacks some. This sample has about 140,000 clones; about 77% occur once, and the top ten carry around 1.5%. Sequencing was performed on PBMCs. The source of these receptors is a female donor in good health and CMV-seronegative. Both conserved end residues are part of each CDR3. D genes are given only for firm matches. For some rows the clone size is stated as once, few or many, or as a class when expanded; others skip it.

v_call,j_call,d_call,clone_size,cdr3_aa,cdr3_nt
TRBV28,TRBJ1-1,NA,once,CASRPTDTWNTEAFF,TGTGCCAGCAGACCTACGGACACCTGGAACACTGAAGCTTTCTTT
TRBV10-3,TRBJ2-5,TRBD1,NA,CAISVPTGGQETQYF,TGTGCCATCAGTGTACCGACAGGGGGTCAAGAGACCCAGTACTTC
TRBV7-9,TRBJ1-6,TRBD1,few,CASSAGQGNSPLHF,TGTGCCAGCAGCGCCGGACAGGGTAATTCACCCCTCCACTTT
TRBV27,TRBJ1-1,NA,NA,CANSLSGETEAFF,TGTGCCAACAGTTTGTCAGGGGAAACTGAAGCTTTCTTT
TRBV5-4,TRBJ1-4,NA,NA,CASSWGGANEKLFF,TGTGCCAGCAGCTGGGGGGGGGCTAATGAAAAACTGTTTTTT
TRBV27,TRBJ2-3,NA,NA,CASSPITRDTQYF,TGTGCCAGCAGTCCCATTACTAGGGATACGCAGTATTTT
TRBV27,TRBJ1-2,TRBD1,NA,CASSLQVRPQGFNYGYTF,TGTGCCAGCAGTTTACAGGTTCGCCCACAGGGGTTTAACTATGGCTACACCTTC
TRBV28,TRBJ2-5,NA,NA,CASRETQYF,TGTGCCAGCCGAGAGACCCAGTACTTC
TRBV10-2,TRBJ2-3,TRBD1,NA,CASSKGQVSTDTQYF,TGCGCCAGCAGTAAAGGACAGGTTAGCACAGATACGCAGTATTTT
TRBV7-9,TRBJ2-7,TRBD1,few,CASSEGPGQGAGEQYF,TGTGCCAGCAGCGAAGGCCCTGGACAGGGGGCTGGGGAGCAGTACTTC
TRBV2,TRBJ2-1,NA,NA,CASSEGGFSTEGVNEQFF,TGTGCCAGCAGTGAAGGGGGTTTCTCGACAGAGGGGGTAAATGAGCAGTTCTTC
TRBV10-2,TRBJ2-6,NA,NA,CASSESGGASEGVLTF,TGCGCCAGCAGTGAGTCTGGCGGGGCCTCGGAAGGAGTCCTGACTTTC
TRBV5-1,TRBJ1-1,NA,NA,CASSYGGLEAFF,TGCGCCAGCAGCTACGGGGGACTGGAAGCTTTCTTT
TRBV18,TRBJ2-7,TRBD1,NA,CASSLRDRRDSYEQYF,TGTGCCAGCTCACTCCGGGACAGGAGGGATTCCTACGAGCAGTACTTC
TRBV10-1,TRBJ2-3,TRBD2,NA,CASSGPSGMDTQYF,TGCGCCAGCAGTGGTCCTAGCGGGATGGATACGCAGTATTTT
TRBV7-2,TRBJ2-5,NA,NA,CASSLRVRGETQYF,TGTGCCAGCAGCCTCAGGGTCCGGGGGGAGACCCAGTACTTC
TRBV7-6,TRBJ2-5,TRBD1,NA,CASSPHPRTGPQETQYF,TGTGCCAGCAGTCCTCATCCCCGGACAGGGCCCCAAGAGACCCAGTACTTC
TRBV25-1,TRBJ2-2,NA,NA,CASQGTSTGELFF,TGTGCCAGCCAAGGGACTTCGACCGGGGAGCTGTTTTTT
TRBV29-1,TRBJ2-1,NA,NA,CSVENYSYNEQFF,TGCAGCGTTGAGAACTACTCCTACAATGAGCAGTTCTTC
TRBV5-4,TRBJ2-3,NA,NA,CATTEGVMDTQYF,TGTGCCACCACCGAGGGGGTTATGGATACGCAGTATTTT
TRBV6-5,TRBJ1-2,NA,NA,CASNLKHGGYGYTF,TGTGCCAGCAACCTAAAACACGGGGGCTATGGCTACACCTTC
TRBV5-1,TRBJ2-7,TRBD1,NA,CASSPGTGSSYEQYF,TGCGCCAGCAGCCCCGGGACAGGGAGCTCCTACGAGCAGTACTTC
TRBV10-3,TRBJ1-1,TRBD1,NA,CATARQGGDTEAFF,TGTGCCACCGCACGACAGGGCGGGGACACTGAAGCTTTCTTT
TRBV7-9,TRBJ1-2,NA,NA,CASSLGGESGGYGYTF,TGTGCCAGCAGCTTGGGAGGGGAGTCGGGCGGCTATGGCTACACCTTC
TRBV7-9,TRBJ2-5,NA,NA,CASSSRGQETQYF,TGTGCCAGCAGCTCGAGAGGGCAAGAGACCCAGTACTTC
TRBV5-1,TRBJ2-7,NA,NA,CASSLFRTANYEQYF,TGCGCCAGCAGCTTGTTCCGGACTGCCAACTACGAGCAGTACTTC
TRBV6-5,TRBJ2-2,NA,NA,CASSLGLALNTGELFF,TGTGCCAGCAGTTTAGGACTGGCCCTGAACACCGGGGAGCTGTTTTTT
TRBV4-1,TRBJ1-3,NA,few,CASSQFGQSGNTIYF,TGCGCCAGCAGCCAATTTGGACAGTCTGGAAACACCATATATTTT
TRBV30,TRBJ2-7,NA,NA,CAWIPGTYEQYF,TGTGCCTGGATACCGGGGACCTACGAGCAGTACTTC
TRBV11-3,TRBJ1-1,NA,NA,CASSLGVAGMAFF,TGTGCCAGCAGCTTAGGGGTCGCGGGAATGGCTTTCTTT
TRBV5-1,TRBJ2-7,TRBD2,NA,CASSPSPSGINEQYF,TGCGCCAGCAGCCCGAGCCCCAGCGGGATCAACGAGCAGTACTTC
TRBV5-1,TRBJ2-1,NA,NA,CASSPEGPQGNEGEQFF,TGCGCCAGCAGCCCAGAGGGGCCTCAGGGGAACGAGGGTGAGCAGTTCTTC
TRBV28,TRBJ1-2,NA,NA,CASSPPLVRGNNGYTF,TGTGCCAGCAGTCCCCCGTTAGTTCGAGGGAACAATGGCTACACCTTC
TRBV5-1,TRBJ1-4,TRBD1,NA,CASSLGGQGREKLFF,TGCGCCAGCAGCTTGGGGGGACAGGGTCGGGAAAAACTGTTTTTT
TRBV6-5,TRBJ1-4,NA,once,CASSYSNRVVEKLFF,TGTGCCAGCAGTTACTCGAACAGGGTCGTGGAAAAACTGTTTTTT
TRBV5-4,TRBJ2-3,NA,once,CASSLNARGGTDTQYF,TGTGCCAGCAGCTTGAATGCGAGAGGGGGTACAGATACGCAGTATTTT
TRBV19,TRBJ1-4,TRBD1,NA,CASRNHPGQGATNEKLFF,TGTGCCAGTAGAAATCATCCGGGACAGGGGGCAACTAATGAAAAACTGTTTTTT
TRBV6-5,TRBJ2-7,TRBD1,NA,CASSYGTASSYEQYF,TGTGCCAGCAGCTATGGGACAGCGAGCTCCTACGAGCAGTACTTC
TRBV5-1,TRBJ1-1,NA,NA,CASSLQGVAEAFF,TGCGCCAGCAGCTTGCAAGGGGTAGCTGAAGCTTTCTTT
TRBV19,TRBJ1-5,NA,NA,CASKLRTDSNQPQHF,TGTGCCAGCAAACTAAGGACAGATAGCAATCAGCCCCAGCATTTT
TRBV7-9,TRBJ2-1,TRBD1,NA,CASSPQLGTGEGSYNEQFF,TGTGCCAGCAGCCCCCAGTTAGGGACAGGGGAGGGATCCTACAATGAGCAGTTCTTC
TRBV6-5,TRBJ2-7,TRBD1,once,CASSETGGGMTEQYF,TGTGCCAGCAGCGAGACAGGGGGCGGGATGACCGAGCAGTACTTC
TRBV7-9,TRBJ2-4,NA,NA,CASSFSEDNEVF,TGTGCCAGCAGCTTCTCCGAGGATAATGAGGTCTTC